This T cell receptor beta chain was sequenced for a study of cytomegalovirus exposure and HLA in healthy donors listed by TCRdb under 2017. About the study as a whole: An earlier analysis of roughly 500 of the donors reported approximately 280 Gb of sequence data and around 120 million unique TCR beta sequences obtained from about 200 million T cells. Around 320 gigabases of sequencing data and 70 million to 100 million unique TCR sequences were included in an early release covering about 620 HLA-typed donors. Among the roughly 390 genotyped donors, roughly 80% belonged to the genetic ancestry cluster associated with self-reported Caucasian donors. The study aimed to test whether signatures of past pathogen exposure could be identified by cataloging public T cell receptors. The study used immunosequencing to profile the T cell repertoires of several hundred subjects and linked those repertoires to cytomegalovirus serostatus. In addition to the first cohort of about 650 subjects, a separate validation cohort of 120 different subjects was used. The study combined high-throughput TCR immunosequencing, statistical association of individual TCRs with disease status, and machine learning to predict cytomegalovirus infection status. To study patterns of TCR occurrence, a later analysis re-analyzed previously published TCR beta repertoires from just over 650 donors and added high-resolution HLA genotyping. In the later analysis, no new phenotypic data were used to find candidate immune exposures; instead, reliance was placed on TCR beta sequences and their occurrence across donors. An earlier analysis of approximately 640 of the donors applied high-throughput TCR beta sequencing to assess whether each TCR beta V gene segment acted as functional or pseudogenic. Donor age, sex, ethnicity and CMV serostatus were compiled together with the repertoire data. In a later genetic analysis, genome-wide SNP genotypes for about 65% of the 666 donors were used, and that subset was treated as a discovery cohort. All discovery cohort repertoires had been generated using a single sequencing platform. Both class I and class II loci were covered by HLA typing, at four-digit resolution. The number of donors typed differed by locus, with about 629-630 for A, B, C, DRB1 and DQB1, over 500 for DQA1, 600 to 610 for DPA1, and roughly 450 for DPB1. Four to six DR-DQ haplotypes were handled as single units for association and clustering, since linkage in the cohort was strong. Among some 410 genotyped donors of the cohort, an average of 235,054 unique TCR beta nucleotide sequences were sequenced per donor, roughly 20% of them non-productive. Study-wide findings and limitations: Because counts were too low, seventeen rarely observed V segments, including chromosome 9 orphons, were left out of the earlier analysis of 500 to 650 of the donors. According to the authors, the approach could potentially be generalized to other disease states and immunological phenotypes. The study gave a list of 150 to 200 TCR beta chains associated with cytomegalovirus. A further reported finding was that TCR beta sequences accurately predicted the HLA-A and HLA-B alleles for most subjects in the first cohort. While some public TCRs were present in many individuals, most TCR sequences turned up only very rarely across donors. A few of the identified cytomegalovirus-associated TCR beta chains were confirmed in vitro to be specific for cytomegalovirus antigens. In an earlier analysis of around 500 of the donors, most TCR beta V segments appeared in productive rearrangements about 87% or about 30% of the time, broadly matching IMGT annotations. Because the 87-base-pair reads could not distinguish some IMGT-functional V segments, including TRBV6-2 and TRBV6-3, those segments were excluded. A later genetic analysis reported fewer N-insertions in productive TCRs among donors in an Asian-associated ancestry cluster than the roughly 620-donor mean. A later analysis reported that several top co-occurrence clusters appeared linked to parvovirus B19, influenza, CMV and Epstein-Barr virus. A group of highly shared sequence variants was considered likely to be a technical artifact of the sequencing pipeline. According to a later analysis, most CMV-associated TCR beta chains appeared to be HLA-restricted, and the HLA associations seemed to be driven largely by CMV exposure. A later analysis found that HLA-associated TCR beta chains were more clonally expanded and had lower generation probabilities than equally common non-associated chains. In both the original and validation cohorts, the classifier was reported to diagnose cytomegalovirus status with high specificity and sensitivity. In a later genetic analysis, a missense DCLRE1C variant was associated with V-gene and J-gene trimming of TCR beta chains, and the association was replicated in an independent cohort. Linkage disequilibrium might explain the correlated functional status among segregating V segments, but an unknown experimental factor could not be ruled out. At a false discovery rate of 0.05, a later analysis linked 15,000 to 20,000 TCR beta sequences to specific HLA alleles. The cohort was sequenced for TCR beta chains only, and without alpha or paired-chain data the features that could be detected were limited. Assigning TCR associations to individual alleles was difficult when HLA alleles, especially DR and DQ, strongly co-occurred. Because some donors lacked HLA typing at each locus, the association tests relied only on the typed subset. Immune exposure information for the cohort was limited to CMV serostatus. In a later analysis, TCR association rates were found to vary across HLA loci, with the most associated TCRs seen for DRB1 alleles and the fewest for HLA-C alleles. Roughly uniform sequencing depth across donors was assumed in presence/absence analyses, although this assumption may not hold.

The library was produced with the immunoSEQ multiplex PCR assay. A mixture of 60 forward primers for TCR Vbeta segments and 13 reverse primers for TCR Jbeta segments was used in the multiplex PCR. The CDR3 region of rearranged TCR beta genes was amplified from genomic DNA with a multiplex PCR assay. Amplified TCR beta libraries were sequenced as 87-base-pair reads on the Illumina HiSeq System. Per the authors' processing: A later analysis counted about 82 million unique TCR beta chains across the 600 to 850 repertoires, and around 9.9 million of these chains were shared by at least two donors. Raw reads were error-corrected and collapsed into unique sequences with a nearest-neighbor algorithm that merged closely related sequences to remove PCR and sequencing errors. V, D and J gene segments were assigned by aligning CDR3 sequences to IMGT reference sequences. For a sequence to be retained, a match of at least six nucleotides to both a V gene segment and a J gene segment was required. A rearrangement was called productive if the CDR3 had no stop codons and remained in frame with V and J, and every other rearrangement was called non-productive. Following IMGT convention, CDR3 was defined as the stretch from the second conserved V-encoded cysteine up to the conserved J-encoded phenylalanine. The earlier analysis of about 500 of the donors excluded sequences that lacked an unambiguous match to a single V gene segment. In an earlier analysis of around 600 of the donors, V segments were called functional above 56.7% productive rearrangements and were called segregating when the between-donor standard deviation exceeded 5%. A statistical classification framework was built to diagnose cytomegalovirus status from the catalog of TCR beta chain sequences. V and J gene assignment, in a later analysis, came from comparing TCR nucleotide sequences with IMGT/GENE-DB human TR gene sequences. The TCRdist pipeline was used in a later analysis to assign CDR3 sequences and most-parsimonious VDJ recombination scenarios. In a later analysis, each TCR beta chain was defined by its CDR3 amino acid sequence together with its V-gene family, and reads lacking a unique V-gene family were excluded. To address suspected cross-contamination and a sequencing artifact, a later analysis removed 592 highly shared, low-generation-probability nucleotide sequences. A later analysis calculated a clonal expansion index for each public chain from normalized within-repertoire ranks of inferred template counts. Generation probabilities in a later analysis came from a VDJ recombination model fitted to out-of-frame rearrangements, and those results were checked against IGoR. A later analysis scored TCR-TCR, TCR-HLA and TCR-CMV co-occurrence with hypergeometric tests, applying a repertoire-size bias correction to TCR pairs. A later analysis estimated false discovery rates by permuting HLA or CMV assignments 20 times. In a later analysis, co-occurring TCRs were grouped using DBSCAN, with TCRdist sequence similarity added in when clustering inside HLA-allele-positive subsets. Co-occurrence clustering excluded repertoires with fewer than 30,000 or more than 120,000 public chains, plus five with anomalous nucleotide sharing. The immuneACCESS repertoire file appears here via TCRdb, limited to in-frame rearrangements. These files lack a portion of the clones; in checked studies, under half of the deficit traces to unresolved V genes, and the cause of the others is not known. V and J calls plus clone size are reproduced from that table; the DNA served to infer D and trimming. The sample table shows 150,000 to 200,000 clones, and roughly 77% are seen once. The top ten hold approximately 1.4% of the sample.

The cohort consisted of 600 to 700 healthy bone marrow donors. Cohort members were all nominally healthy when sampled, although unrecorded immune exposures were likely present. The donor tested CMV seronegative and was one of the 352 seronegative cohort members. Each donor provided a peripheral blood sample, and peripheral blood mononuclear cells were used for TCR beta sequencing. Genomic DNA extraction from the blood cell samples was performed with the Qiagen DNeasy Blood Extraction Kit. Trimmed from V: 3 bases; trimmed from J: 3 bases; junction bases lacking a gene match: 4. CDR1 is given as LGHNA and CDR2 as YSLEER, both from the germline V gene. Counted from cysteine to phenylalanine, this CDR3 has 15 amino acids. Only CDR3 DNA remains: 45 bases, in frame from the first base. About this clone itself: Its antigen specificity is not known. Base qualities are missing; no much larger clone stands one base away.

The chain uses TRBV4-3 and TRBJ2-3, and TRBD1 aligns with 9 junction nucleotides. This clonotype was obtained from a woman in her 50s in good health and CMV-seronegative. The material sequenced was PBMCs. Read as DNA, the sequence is TGCGCCAGCAGCCAGGGACAGGGCTTTACAGATACGCAGTATTTT. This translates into CASSQGQGFTDTQYF.